Given below is one TCR beta chain in context. Which antigen it targets is not known. No clone much larger than this one lies a single base away; base qualities are absent. This record comes from a study of human T cells and chemical hapten exposure (dated by TCRdb to about 2021). With regard to the full study: Libraries were pooled for sequencing, and per-sample TCR yields varied mainly because of small differences in library volumes within the pool. Both TCR alpha and TCR beta chains were sequenced from each blood RNA sample. Peripheral blood TCR repertoire changes were tracked in vivo in alopecia patients during primary and secondary sensitization to the hapten diphenylcyclopropenone (DPC).

CDR3 length: 17 amino acids, cysteine to phenylalanine. The kept DNA is CDR3 alone, 51 bases in frame from the first base. Sequences MNHNY (CDR1) and SVGAGI (CDR2) are obtained from the germline V gene (reference sequence). V has 2 bases trimmed and J has 0 bases trimmed; junction bases matching no gene number 7. Library generation was performed with RACE. TCRdb records NextSeq 500 as the sequencer. During library preparation, unique molecular identifiers were attached to individual cDNA molecules so that TCRs could be counted quantitatively and reproducibly. The authors' analysis ran thus. A median of about 87,000 TCRs per sample was observed, with a range of roughly 23,224 to 700,000. The Decombinator software suite was used to annotate V, J and CDR3 in the TCR reads. For the PS versus PT1 abundance plots, all samples were subsampled to the same number of TCRs (28,000). TCRs were defined as expanded if absent before sensitization and observed at least eight times at the 2-week time point. TCRdb reanalyzed the raw reads on its own, using fastp at Q25 for trimming and MiXCR for clone calling, and kept in-frame beta chains. Rows are unified per CDR3 protein, each entry keeping the most common DNA and genes. For this entry, the V and J calls and clone size follow TCRdb and not the study's own pipeline. This sample is represented by under 45,000 distinct CDR3 sequences; around 5% of them were singletons. Of the sample, roughly 13% falls within the top ten clones.

Results and caveats for the whole study, not just this receptor: Repeated subsampling changed both the strength of the expansion versus patch-test correlation and the threshold at which that correlation became significant. DPC sensitization did not change the number of TCRs with a frequency above 1 in 1000, and there was no evidence of changes in global repertoire structure.

The time point label, as the study defines it: healthy volunteer bleed at 6 weeks. Unfractionated whole blood was collected in Tempus Blood RNA tubes, and total RNA was extracted from that blood. As TCR sequencing controls, five healthy volunteers were used, with blood taken at day 0, 2 weeks and 6 weeks. The rearranged chain carries TRBV6-6 and TRBJ2-3, and TRBD1 matches 8 of the central bases. The sample was whole blood. The receptor's source is a human donor in good health. Some clones in this sample may be carry-over from other donors' samples. The sequence in DNA is TGTGCCAGCAGTTACGCGACAGGGGTAAAGAGCACAGATACGCAGTATTTT. Its amino acids are CASSYATGVKSTDTQYF.